Presented here are 11 T cell receptor beta chains from one specimen sequenced in a study of shared clonotypes between healthy human individuals. Generated by immunoSEQ multiplex PCR, the TCRdb table keeps only in-frame clones and is missing some. The data show 850,000 to 1,200,000 clones, with about three quarters seen just once and approximately 1.5% held by the top ten. The sequencing sample was made of memory CD4+ T cells sorted from blood. Regarding subset: CD45RA-negative fraction. The source of these receptors is a man aged 18-30 years in good health.

The chain joins TRBV11-1 to TRBJ2-3; D uncertain. Germline loops: CDR1 SGHAT, CDR2 FQDESV (reference sequence). There are 12 residues in the CDR3. V was cut by 7 bases and J by 6 bases, with 11 bases left in between. The CDR3 protein is CASNSGSDTQYF. The CDR3 DNA reads TGTGCCAGCAACTCTGGGTCGGATACGCAGTATTTT. The full variable domain, with the rest looked up from reference TRBV11-1 and TRBJ2-3, is EAEVAQSPRYKITEKSQAVAFWCDPISGHATLYWYRQILGQGPELLVQFQDESVVDDSQLPKDRFSAERLKGVDSTLKIQPAELGDSAMYLCASNSGSDTQYFGPGTRLTVL.

The V and J genes are TRBV7-2 and TRBJ2-2; TRBD2 aligns across 9 bases. With 3 bases clipped from V and 6 bases from J, the junction kept 2 bases outside the gene matches. The CDR3 loop spans 14 amino acids. Germline-derived CDR1 and CDR2 are SGHTA and FQGNSA. The CDR3 spells CASSFIAGAGELFF. The CDR3 region has the DNA TGTGCCAGCAGCTTCATAGCGGGAGCCGGGGAGCTGTTTTTT. The whole variable domain, filled in from reference TRBV7-2 and TRBJ2-2, reads GAGVSQSPSNKVTEKGKDVELRCDPISGHTALYWYRQSLGQGLEFLIYFQGNSAPDKSGLPSDRFSAERTGGSVSTLTIQRTQQEDSAVYLCASSFIAGAGELFFGEGSRLTVL.

This rearrangement joins TRBV6-1 to TRBJ2-2; 8 bases fit TRBD2. Germline assignment: CDR1 MNHNS and CDR2 SASEGT. V was pared by 2 bases and J by 7 bases, with 9 bases of the junction left unmatched. CDR3 length equals 16 residues. CDR3: CASSERRGVSGGELFF. The DNA for the CDR3 is TGTGCCAGCAGTGAACGGCGGGGGGTTAGTGGCGGGGAGCTGTTTTTT.

The chain couples TRBV10-3 to TRBJ1-1; D is unresolved. The V end lost 2 bases, the J end lost 0 bases, and 7 bases lay between the germline ends. CDR1 and CDR2 (germline): ENHRY, SYGVKD. This CDR3 comprises 14 residues. CDR3 DNA sequence: TGTGCCATCAGTGAGGGTGTGCTGAACACTGAAGCTTTCTTT. Protein: CAISEGVLNTEAFF.

This clone was seen a few times. J is TRBJ2-5 and V is TRBV30, with D hard to call. Gene TRBJ2-7 matches the end of the DNA better, so the J call may be wrong. The CDR3 is 15 amino acids. The V gene's germline CDR1 is GTSNPN and CDR2 SVGIG (reference sequence). DNA for the CDR3: TGTGCCTGGAGTGTACAGTCTTCCCAGCCCTACGAGCAGTACTTC. Translation: CAWSVQSSQPYEQYF.

This clone was counted a single time. The chain joins TRBV18 to TRBJ2-7; 10 bases match TRBD2. This CDR3 has 17 amino acids. V trimming: 1 base; J trimming: 0 bases; junction bases outside the gene matches: 6. Germline V gene data show CDR1 as KGHSH and CDR2 as LQKENI. This chain's CDR3 is CASSPLLAGASSYEQYF. The CDR3 nucleotides read TGTGCCAGCTCACCACTGCTAGCGGGAGCCAGCTCCTACGAGCAGTACTTC.

V is TRBV2 and J is TRBJ2-2; TRBD2 is a possible D gene (5 bases). Germline V gene lookup returns CDR1 SNHLY and CDR2 FYNNEI. This CDR3 region has 16 residues. Between the trimmed V and J ends, which lost 0 bases and 5 bases, there was a span of 13 bases. CDR3 DNA: TGTGCCAGCAGTGAAGCCGCGACGGGCGGGACCGGGGAGCTGTTTTTT. Translation: CASSEAATGGTGELFF.

J is TRBJ1-1 and V is TRBV5-6; D is uncertain. Germline V gives CDR1 SGHDT, CDR2 YYEEEE. V was clipped by 1 base and J by 3 bases, with 10 bases between them. The CDR3 loop spans 14 amino acids. The CDR3, as DNA: TGTGCCAGCAGCTTGAGGGTTGTGGACACTGAAGCTTTCTTT. It encodes CASSLRVVDTEAFF.

This clone was counted only a few times. V and J are TRBV28 and TRBJ1-2; 9 nucleotides line up with TRBD1. CDR3 length: 15 residues. Trimming at V came to 7 bases and at J to 6 bases, leaving 12 bases not matched to a gene. Germline CDR1 and CDR2: MDHEN and SYDVKM. CDR3 nucleotide sequence: TGTGCCAGCACCTTCTGGGACAGGGTGAGCGATGGCTACACCTTC. Protein product: CASTFWDRVSDGYTF.

This chain joins TRBV7-9 and TRBJ2-1; D not resolved. V was clipped by 2 bases and J by 5 bases, with 7 bases between them. Germline V gives CDR1 SEHNR, CDR2 FQNEAQ (reference sequence). The CDR3 contains 13 residues. The CDR3 here is CASSLYTDNEQFF. DNA of the CDR3: TGTGCCAGCAGCTTATATACGGACAATGAGCAGTTCTTC. The variable domain in full, with the rest retrieved from reference TRBV7-9 and TRBJ2-1, is DTGVSQNPRHKITKRGQNVTFRCDPISEHNRLYWYRQTLGQGPEFLTYFQNEAQLEKSRLLSDRFSAERPKGSFSTLEIQRTEQGDSAMYLCASSLYTDNEQFFGPGTRLTVL.

This clone was recorded only once. V and J are TRBV5-4 and TRBJ2-5, with 9 bases that match TRBD1. The assigned J gene may be wrong: the sequence end matches TRBJ2-7 better. Germline loops: CDR1 SGHNT, CDR2 YYREEE (reference sequence). CDR3 length: 16 amino acids. CDR3 coding DNA: TGTGCCAGCAGCCCCGCCGGGGACAGGGTACCCTACGAGCAGTACTTC. This sequence encodes CASSPAGDRVPYEQYF.